This T cell receptor (beta chain) was sequenced during a study of cytomegalovirus exposure and HLA in healthy donors. About this clone itself: What it recognizes is unknown. Other DNA sequences in the same sample also yield this CDR3.

PCR employed 60 Vbeta and 13 Jbeta primers. The table came from immunoSEQ multiplex PCR; TCRdb's copy has only in-frame clones and leaves some out. The table lists about 160,000 clones, 87% of them singletons, with approximately 0.85% in the top ten. General study points: In a later analysis, a missense DCLRE1C variant was linked to TCR beta V- and J-gene trimming.

The receptor was derived from a woman under 40 in good health and CMV-seronegative. Sequencing was done on a sample of PBMCs.

The CDR3 is CASSYEAGGNSPLHF. The CDR3 bases are TGTGCCAGCAGTTACGAGGCAGGGGGGAATTCACCCCTCCACTTT. The chain joins TRBV6-5 to TRBJ1-6, with 7 nucleotides matching TRBD1. Germline V lookup: CDR1 MNHEY, CDR2 SVGAGI. Losses at the gene ends were 2 bases for V and 7 bases for J; bases not matched to a gene: 5. This CDR3 has 15 residues.